This T cell receptor beta chain was obtained from a study of T cell repertoires in cytomegalovirus infection. At the level of the study: Epitope selection comprised recently identified HLA-C-restricted CMV epitopes and well-studied HLA-B-restricted CMV epitopes.

One entry per CDR3 protein, called by TCRdb with MiXCR from the reads. This sample has around 710,000 distinct CDR3 sequences, with 25% to 30% found just once. On this clonotype: The antigen is unknown.

The V gene's germline CDR1 is SGHVS and CDR2 FQNEAQ. The CDR3 covers 16 residues. V was pared by 4 bases and J by 10 bases, with 20 bases between. This sequence was found in a human donor in good health (CMV status not recorded). Some clones in this sample may be carry-over from other donors' samples. V gene TRBV7-8 combines with J gene TRBJ1-6; possibly TRBD1 for D (5 bases). The sample here was cultured CD8+ T cells from PBMCs, taken from culture after CMV antigen stimulation. The CDR3 protein is CASSSSRGKTKSPLHF. The DNA for the CDR3 is TGTGCCAGCAGCTCGTCACGGGGGAAAACGAAATCACCCCTCCACTTT. The full variable domain, its missing parts supplied by reference TRBV7-8 and TRBJ1-6, is GAGVSQSPRYKVAKRGQDVALRCDPISGHVSLFWYQQALGQGPEFLTYFQNEAQLDKSGLPSDRFFAERPEGSVSTLKIQRTQQEDSAVYLCASSSSRGKTKSPLHFGNGTRLTVT.